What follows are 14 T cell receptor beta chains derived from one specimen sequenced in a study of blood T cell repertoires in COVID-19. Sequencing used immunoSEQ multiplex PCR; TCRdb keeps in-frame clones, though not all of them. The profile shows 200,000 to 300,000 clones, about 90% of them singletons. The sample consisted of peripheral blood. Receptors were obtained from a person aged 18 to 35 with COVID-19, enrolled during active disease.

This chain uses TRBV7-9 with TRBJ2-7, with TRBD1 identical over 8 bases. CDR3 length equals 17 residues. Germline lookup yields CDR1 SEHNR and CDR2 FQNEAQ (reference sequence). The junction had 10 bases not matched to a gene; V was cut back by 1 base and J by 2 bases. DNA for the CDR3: TGTGCCAGCAGCTTAGTTCTCACGGACAGGGTCCCCTACGAGCAGTACTTC. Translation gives CASSLVLTDRVPYEQYF.

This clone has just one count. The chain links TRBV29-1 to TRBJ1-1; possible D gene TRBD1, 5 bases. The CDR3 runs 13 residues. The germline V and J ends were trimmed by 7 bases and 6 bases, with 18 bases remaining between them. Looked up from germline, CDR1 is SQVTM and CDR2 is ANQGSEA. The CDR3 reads CSAAGPTAAEAFF. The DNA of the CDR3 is TGCAGCGCCGCGGGGCCGACTGCGGCTGAAGCTTTCTTT.

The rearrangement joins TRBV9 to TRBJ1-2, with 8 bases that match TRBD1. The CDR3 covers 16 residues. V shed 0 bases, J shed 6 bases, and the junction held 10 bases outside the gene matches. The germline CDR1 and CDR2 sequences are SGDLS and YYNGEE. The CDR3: CASSVDPRTGIDGYTF. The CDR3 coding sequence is TGTGCCAGCAGCGTAGACCCCCGGACAGGGATCGATGGCTACACCTTC.

This CDR3 is CASSLPTGANEQFF. CDR3 DNA sequence: TGTGCCAGCAGCTTACCAACAGGAGCCAATGAGCAGTTCTTC. The V gene is TRBV7-9, the J gene TRBJ2-1, with a tentative D call TRBD1 (5 bases). CDR1 and CDR2 from the germline V gene are SEHNR and FQNEAQ (reference sequence). The CDR3 runs to 14 residues. Between the trimmed V and J ends, which lost 2 bases and 6 bases, there was a span of 11 bases. Supplemented by reference TRBV7-9 and TRBJ2-1, the full variable domain reads DTGVSQNPRHKITKRGQNVTFRCDPISEHNRLYWYRQTLGQGPEFLTYFQNEAQLEKSRLLSDRFSAERPKGSFSTLEIQRTEQGDSAMYLCASSLPTGANEQFFGPGTRLTVL.

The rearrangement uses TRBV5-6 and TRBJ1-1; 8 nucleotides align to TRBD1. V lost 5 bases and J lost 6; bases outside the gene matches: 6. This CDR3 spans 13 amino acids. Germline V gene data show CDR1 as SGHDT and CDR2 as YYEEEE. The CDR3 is CASSRDRSAEAFF. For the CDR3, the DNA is TGTGCCAGCAGTCGGGACAGGTCCGCTGAAGCTTTCTTT.

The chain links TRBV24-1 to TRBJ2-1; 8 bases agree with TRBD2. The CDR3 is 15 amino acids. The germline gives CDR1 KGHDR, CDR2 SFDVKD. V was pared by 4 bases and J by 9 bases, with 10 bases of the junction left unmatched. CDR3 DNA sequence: TGTGCCACCAGTGACTCAGCGGGAGTTATAGGTGAGCAGTTCTTC. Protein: CATSDSAGVIGEQFF.

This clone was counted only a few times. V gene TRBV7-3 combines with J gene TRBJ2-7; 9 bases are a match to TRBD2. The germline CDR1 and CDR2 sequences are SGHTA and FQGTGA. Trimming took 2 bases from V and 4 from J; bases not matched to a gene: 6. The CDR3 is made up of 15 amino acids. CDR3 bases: TGTGCCAGCAGCTTAGCGGGAGGGCCAGGATACGAGCAGTACTTC. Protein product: CASSLAGGPGYEQYF.

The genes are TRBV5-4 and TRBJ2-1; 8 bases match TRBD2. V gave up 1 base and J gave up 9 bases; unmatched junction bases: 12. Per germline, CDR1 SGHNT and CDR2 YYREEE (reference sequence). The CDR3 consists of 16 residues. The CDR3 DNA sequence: TGTGCCAGCAGCTTGAGTCCGGGAGGGCTGATTAGTGAGCAGTTCTTC. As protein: CASSLSPGGLISEQFF.

In nucleotides, the CDR3 is TGTGCCAGCTCACCTCGACAGGTTATGGACGAGCAGTACTTC. Protein: CASSPRQVMDEQYF. This chain uses TRBV18 with TRBJ2-7; a possible D gene is TRBD1 (6 bases). CDR3 length equals 14 residues. The ends were cut back, 3 bases at V and 5 bases at J, with 14 bases in the middle. The V gene's germline CDR1 is KGHSH and CDR2 LQKENI.

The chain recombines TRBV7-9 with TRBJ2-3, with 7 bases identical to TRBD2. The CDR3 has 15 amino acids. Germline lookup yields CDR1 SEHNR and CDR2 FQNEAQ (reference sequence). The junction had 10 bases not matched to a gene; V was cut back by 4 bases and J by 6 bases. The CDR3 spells CASSSLRGRADTQYF. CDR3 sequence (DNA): TGTGCCAGCAGCTCTCTCCGCGGGAGAGCGGATACGCAGTATTTT.

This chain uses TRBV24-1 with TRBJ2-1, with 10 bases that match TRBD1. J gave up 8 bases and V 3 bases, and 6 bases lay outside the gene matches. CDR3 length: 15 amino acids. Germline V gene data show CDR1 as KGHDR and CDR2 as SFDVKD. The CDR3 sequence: CATSDRTGGIDEQFF. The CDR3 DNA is TGTGCCACCAGTGATCGGACAGGGGGAATTGATGAGCAGTTCTTC.

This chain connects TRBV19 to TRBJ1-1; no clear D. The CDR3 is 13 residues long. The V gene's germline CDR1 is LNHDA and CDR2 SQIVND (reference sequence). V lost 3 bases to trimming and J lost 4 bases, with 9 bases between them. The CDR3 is CASSINPVTEAFF. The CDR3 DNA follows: TGTGCCAGTAGTATTAATCCGGTCACTGAAGCTTTCTTT.

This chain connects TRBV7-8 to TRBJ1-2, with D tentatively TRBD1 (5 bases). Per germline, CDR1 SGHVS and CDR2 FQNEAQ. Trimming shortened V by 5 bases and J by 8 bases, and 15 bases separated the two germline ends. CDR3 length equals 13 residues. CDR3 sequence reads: CASSHRDSLGYTF. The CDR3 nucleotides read TGTGCCAGCAGCCATCGGGACTCCTTGGGCTACACCTTC.

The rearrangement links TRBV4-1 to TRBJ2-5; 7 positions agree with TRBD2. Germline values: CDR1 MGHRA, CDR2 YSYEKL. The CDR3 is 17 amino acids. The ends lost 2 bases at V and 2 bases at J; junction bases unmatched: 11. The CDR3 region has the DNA TGCGCCAGCAGCCAAAAGGTCGTGACTAGCAGTCAAGAGACCCAGTACTTC. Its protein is CASSQKVVTSSQETQYF.